The T cell receptor (beta chain) described here comes from a study of CD8+ T cells in alopecia areata. Germline CDR1 SGHTA, CDR2 FQGNSA. J lost 11 bases, V lost 5 bases, and 15 bases had no gene match. The CDR3 is 15 amino acids. Stated treatment: oral pan-JAK inhibitor, 5-10 mg twice daily. Reverse transcribed after extraction, RNA yielded cDNA as the sequencing template. TCRdb's table, derived via immunoSEQ multiplex PCR, lists solely in-frame clones and lacks some. The sample lists approximately 170,000 clones, around three fifths seen once, with 12% to 15% in the top ten. The V gene is TRBV7-2, the J gene TRBJ1-1; TRBD1 matches at 9 bases. The sequence was obtained from a human donor with alopecia areata. Sequencing used CD4+ T cells sorted from blood, obtained at week 24, from a patient treated with tofacitinib. In nucleotides, the CDR3 is TGTGCCAGCAGCCAACAGGGGGCGGGCGGAGGGTGGGCTTTCTTT. This encodes CASSQQGAGGGWAFF.